The rows below give T cell receptor beta chains drawn from one sample of a study of T cell responses to AZD1222 COVID-19 vaccine. Here immunoSEQ multiplex PCR was the method, and the copy in TCRdb shows in-frame clones only, minus some. The sample holds about 140,000 clones; roughly 90% are singletons and the top ten take approximately 3.4%. The sample here was peripheral blood, taken on day 0 of AZD1222 vaccination. Receptors were obtained from an adult in good health. The CDR3 runs from the conserved cysteine through the conserved F or W. The D gene is left open where the match is weak. The size of a clone is reported for some rows only, either as once, few or many, or as a class for expanded clones.

>TRBD1|TRBV5-1|TRBJ1-1|14|NA
CASSAGTVNTEAFF
TGCGCCAGCAGCGCCGGGACAGTGAACACTGAAGCTTTCTTT
>TRBD2|TRBV2|TRBJ2-3|16|NA
CASSDDPGLAGDTQYF
TGTGCCAGCAGTGATGATCCGGGACTAGCGGGAGATACGCAGTATTTT
>NA|TRBV5-6|TRBJ1-4|17|NA
CASSFLGTARVHEKLFF
TGTGCCAGCAGCTTTTTGGGGACCGCGAGAGTACATGAAAAACTGTTTTTT
>NA|TRBV6-6|TRBJ1-1|13|NA
CASNGAGLEKAFF
TGTGCCAGCAACGGGGCCGGGCTCGAAAAAGCTTTCTTT
>TRBD1|TRBV30|TRBJ1-3|14|NA
CAWSGDREGNTIYF
TGTGCCTGGAGCGGTGACAGGGAGGGAAACACCATATATTTT
>NA|TRBV29-1|TRBJ1-2|11|NA
CSGKQGNGYTF
TGCAGCGGAAAACAGGGAAACGGCTACACCTTC
>NA|TRBV6-2/TRBV6-3|TRBJ1-3|12|NA
CASSYLGNTIYF
TGTGCCAGCAGTTACCTTGGAAACACCATATATTTT
>NA|TRBV19|TRBJ2-5|13|NA
CASSSSGQETQYF
TGTGCCAGTAGTAGTAGCGGACAAGAGACCCAGTACTTC
>NA|TRBV12-3/TRBV12-4|TRBJ1-1|13|NA
CASRGGRYTEAFF
TGTGCCAGCAGGGGGGGTCGGTACACTGAAGCTTTCTTT
>NA|TRBV4-1|TRBJ2-2|14|NA
CASSPIGNTGELFF
TGCGCCAGCAGCCCGATTGGGAACACCGGGGAGCTGTTTTTT
>NA|TRBV5-4|TRBJ1-1|15|once
CASSSPGLENTEAFF
TGTGCCAGCAGCTCGCCGGGACTTGAGAACACTGAAGCTTTCTTT
>NA|TRBV5-1|TRBJ1-4|17|NA
CASKLTSIKPTNEKLFF
TGCGCCAGCAAATTGACGTCCATCAAACCAACTAATGAAAAACTGTTTTTT
>NA|TRBV27|TRBJ1-2|12|once
CASSTEPGGYTF
TGTGCCAGCAGTACGGAACCGGGGGGCTACACCTTC
>NA|TRBV5-4|TRBJ2-1|18|once
CASSSTRTASPPYNEQFF
TGTGCCAGCAGCTCCACCCGAACAGCGAGCCCTCCTTACAATGAGCAGTTCTTC
>TRBD1|TRBV9|TRBJ2-2|16|NA
CASNTDGRGRGGELFF
TGTGCCAGCAACACAGACGGCAGGGGGCGTGGCGGGGAGCTGTTTTTT
>NA|TRBV11-1|TRBJ1-3|13|NA
CASSPGPGNTIYF
TGTGCCAGCAGCCCAGGGCCGGGAAACACCATATATTTT
>TRBD2|TRBV10-2|TRBJ2-3|15|once
CASGMGLAGLDTQYF
TGCGCCAGCGGAATGGGACTAGCGGGACTAGATACGCAGTATTTT
>NA|TRBV30|TRBJ1-1|15|NA
CAWKEQSRLNTEAFF
TGTGCCTGGAAGGAACAGTCACGTTTGAACACTGAAGCTTTCTTT
>NA|TRBV7-8|TRBJ1-5|16|once
CASSLVATRVDQPQHF
TGTGCCAGCAGCTTAGTCGCTACCAGGGTGGATCAGCCCCAGCATTTT
>NA|TRBV9|TRBJ1-3|15|NA
CASSSGGAEGNTIYF
TGTGCCAGCAGCTCTGGAGGGGCAGAAGGAAACACCATATATTTT
>NA|TRBV10-3|TRBJ2-3|14|once
CAISGSGGTDTQYF
TGTGCCATCAGTGGTAGCGGAGGCACAGATACGCAGTATTTT
>TRBD1|TRBV9|TRBJ1-2|15|NA
CASSVGSGGLYGYTF
TGTGCCAGCAGCGTAGGGTCAGGGGGGCTCTATGGCTACACCTTC
>TRBD2|TRBV30|TRBJ2-5|13|NA
CAWNAGVVETQYF
TGTGCCTGGAATGCGGGAGTGGTAGAGACCCAGTACTTC
>TRBD1|TRBV10-3|TRBJ1-6|15|NA
CAISEFRTGDSPLHF
TGTGCCATCAGTGAGTTCAGGACAGGTGATTCACCCCTCCACTTT
>NA|TRBV27|TRBJ1-2|13|NA
CASSLNLLGGYTF
TGTGCCAGCAGTTTAAATCTCTTGGGTGGCTACACCTTC
>NA|TRBV3-1/TRBV3-2|TRBJ2-3|14|NA
CASSQGPSIDTQYF
TGTGCCAGCAGCCAGGGCCCGTCTATAGATACGCAGTATTTT
>TRBD1|TRBV25-1|TRBJ1-1|16|NA
CASSSYTGGGGTEAFF
TGTGCCAGCAGCTCGTATACAGGGGGCGGAGGGACTGAAGCTTTCTTT
>NA|TRBV14|TRBJ1-2|15|NA
CASSQDLQGNYGYTF
TGTGCCAGCAGCCAAGATTTACAGGGAAACTATGGCTACACCTTC
>TRBD1|TRBV3-1/TRBV3-2|TRBJ2-6|19|NA
CASSLPYSGGASGANVLTF
TGTGCCAGCAGCCTCCCATATTCAGGGGGCGCCTCTGGGGCCAACGTCCTGACTTTC
>NA|TRBV7-9|TRBJ1-6|11|NA
CASSLGSPLHF
TGTGCCAGCAGTTTAGGTTCACCCCTCCACTTT
>TRBD2|TRBV6-2/TRBV6-3|TRBJ2-2|17|NA
CASSYGIAGGPTGELFF
TGTGCCAGCAGTTACGGAATAGCGGGAGGGCCGACCGGGGAGCTGTTTTTT
>NA|TRBV18|TRBJ1-2|13|NA
CASSQPPGDGYTF
TGTGCCAGCTCCCAACCTCCGGGTGATGGCTACACCTTC
>TRBD2|TRBV3-1/TRBV3-2|TRBJ2-7|16|few
CASSRRGSGGSYEQYF
TGTGCCAGCAGCCGCCGGGGGAGCGGGGGTTCCTACGAGCAGTACTTC
>NA|TRBV7-2|TRBJ2-6|16|NA
CASSLEGTSGANVLTF
TGTGCCAGCAGCTTAGAGGGGACCTCTGGGGCCAACGTCCTGACTTTC
>NA|TRBV5-6|TRBJ1-2|14|NA
CASSIQSTGVGYTF
TGTGCCAGCAGCATACAATCCACGGGGGTGGGCTACACCTTC
>TRBD1|TRBV19|TRBJ2-7|15|NA
CASSKLGQDSYEQYF
TGTGCCAGTAGTAAGTTGGGACAGGACTCCTACGAGCAGTACTTC
>TRBD1|TRBV4-1|TRBJ1-2|18|once
CASSQLVPGQGANYGYTF
TGCGCCAGCAGCCAACTAGTCCCGGGACAGGGGGCAAACTATGGCTACACCTTC
>TRBD2|TRBV6-2/TRBV6-3|TRBJ2-1|16|once
CASSYSGEGPYNEQFF
TGTGCCAGCAGTTACTCAGGGGAGGGCCCTTACAATGAGCAGTTCTTC
>NA|TRBV27|TRBJ2-7|14|once
CASSLPSSSGEQYF
TGTGCCAGCAGTTTACCTAGCTCATCTGGCGAGCAGTACTTC
>NA|TRBV6-1|TRBJ1-2|15|once
CASSEGYRVFHGYTF
TGTGCCAGCAGTGAAGGGTACAGGGTTTTCCATGGCTACACCTTC
>NA|TRBV19|TRBJ1-1|15|NA
CASSIGSEAHTEAFF
TGTGCCAGTAGTATAGGATCAGAAGCTCACACTGAAGCTTTCTTT
>NA|TRBV7-2|TRBJ1-1|13|once
CASSSDPNTEAFF
TGTGCCAGCAGCTCAGACCCGAACACTGAAGCTTTCTTT